This TCR beta chain was sequenced during a study of cytomegalovirus exposure and HLA in healthy donors. Worth noting for this clone: The antigen is unknown.

Whole-study findings and limits: TCR beta sequences reportedly predicted the HLA-A and HLA-B alleles of most subjects accurately. CMV serostatus was the sole immune exposure data available.

The PCR was carried out with 60 Vbeta primers and 13 Jbeta primers. TCRdb's copy holds only in-frame clones and misses some; the assay was immunoSEQ multiplex PCR. The repertoire includes roughly 100,000 clones, more than 75% of them detected once, and around 5% sits in the top ten. Donors showed nominal health when sampled, although they likely had unrecorded immune exposures. This TCR derives from a woman aged 18-30 years in good health and CMV-seropositive. What was sequenced was PBMCs.

The CDR3 loop is CASSLAGGNQPQHF. CDR3 bases: TGTGCCAGTAGCCTTGCGGGAGGCAATCAGCCCCAGCATTTT. The chain combines TRBV19 with TRBJ1-5; D gene uncertain. CDR3 length: 14 residues. The ends were cut back, 6 bases at V and 2 bases at J, with 11 bases in the middle. Germline V CDR1 and CDR2: LNHDA, SQIVND (reference sequence). Using reference TRBV19 and TRBJ1-5 for the parts outside the CDR3, the full variable domain is DGGITQSPKYLFRKEGQNVTLSCEQNLNHDAMYWYRQDPGQGLRLIYYSQIVNDFQKGDIAEGYSVSREKKESFPLTVTSAQKNPTAFYLCASSLAGGNQPQHFGDGTRLSIL.